A single sample gave rise to the 3 T cell receptor beta chains below, sequenced in a study of tumor and adjacent non-tumor tissue in lung cancer. A modified ARM-PCR protocol with three rounds of nested PCR amplified TCRbeta. TCRdb re-called the multiplex PCR reads with MiXCR, one entry per CDR3 protein. This sample yields about 110,000 distinct CDR3 sequences, of which 62% are seen a single time; around 20% belongs to the top ten. RNA was extracted from bulk tissue without any cell sorting. The normal lung tissue was taken more than 3 cm from the tumor edge. The sequencing sample was made of distant non-tumor lung tissue. Receptors were obtained from a man aged 55 to 70 with non-small cell lung cancer.

The chain links TRBV6-1 to TRBJ1-2, with D tentatively TRBD1 (6 bases). The CDR3 consists of 15 residues. Trimming removed 5 bases from V and 4 bases from J, with 17 bases in between. The V gene's germline CDR1 is MNHNS and CDR2 SASEGT. The chain's CDR3 is CASSLHGGRAYGYTF. CDR3 coding DNA: TGTGCCAGCAGTTTGCACGGGGGGCGCGCCTATGGCTACACCTTC.

To note about this clonotype: Relative to the germline gene, one junction end is altered; a read error may explain this. V usage is TRBV13 and J usage is TRBJ2-1; tentative D call: TRBD2 (6 bases). Germline-derived CDR1 and CDR2 are PRHDT and FYEKMQ (reference sequence). The CDR3 runs 17 residues. The CDR3 sequence is CASTKQVGGIPHNKQFF. CDR3 nucleotide sequence: TGTGCCAGCACCAAACAGGTGGGCGGGATCCCTCACAATAAGCAGTTCTTC.

Regarding this clonotype: The germline gene is not matched at one end of the junction; a read error may be the cause. The V and J genes are TRBV6-5 and TRBJ2-3; the match to TRBD2 covers 10 bases. The germline CDR1 and CDR2 sequences are MNHEY and SVGAGI. The CDR3 is 15 residues long. DNA of the CDR3: TGTGTCAGCATCCTTCTAGCGGGAGACGCAGATACGCAGTATTTT. It yields the protein CVSILLAGDADTQYF.